Listed below are T cell receptor beta chains from one sample, sequenced in a study of Ad26.COV2.S vaccination and SARS-CoV-2 variants. The method was immunoSEQ multiplex PCR; TCRdb's version includes in-frame clones alone and lacks a portion of them. This table holds some 390,000 clones, about 88% found once. The material sequenced was peripheral blood, taken in a trial of Ad26.COV2.S vaccine versus placebo. All receptors derive from a person between 18 and 60 years old who received the Ad26.COV2.S COVID-19 vaccine or a placebo. Each CDR3 is given without its conserved first and last residue.

V gene | CDR3 protein
TRBV6-1 | ASSEAGQRIFYGYT
TRBV28 | ASSFGTAGTQY
TRBV3-1/TRBV3-2 | ASSQARQGGPEAF
TRBV28 | ASSLLRGQLAKNIQY
TRBV2 | ASSEGRGVGKTQY
TRBV5-1 | ASSLEAVVNNEQF
TRBV4-2 | ASSQVGVSYEQY
TRBV24-1 | ATSDDSDYEQY
TRBV4-2 | ASSQDRGIHSGNTIY
TRBV28 | ASTPGQVNYGYT
TRBV29-1 | SVADTFNEKLF
TRBV3-1/TRBV3-2 | ASSQGGGGGRVYNEQF
TRBV28 | ASSPSRVRAEQY
TRBV28 | ASFSAQEPYEQY
TRBV6-1 | ASSDRNRGQY
TRBV10-2 | ASRSDWDNEQF
TRBV7-9 | ASSLEGHNSPLH
TRBV9 | ASSVTSGRETQY
TRBV2 | ASSDKEETQY
TRBV28 | ASSSAGTPDH
TRBV28 | ASRFESGYT
TRBV7-6 | ASSLERGSYEQY
TRBV5-1 | ASSVSGRLNTGELF
TRBV19 | ASSIGGRRNQPQH
TRBV6-5 | ASRQVTGNTIY
TRBV11-3 | ASSPRAYNYGYT
TRBV28 | ASTPGGARATQY
TRBV30 | AWSGTGSETQY
TRBV12-3/TRBV12-4 | ASTLLGANVLT
TRBV12-3/TRBV12-4 | ASSFGSHVATL
TRBV7-3 | ASSLIAGAGDTQY
TRBV14 | ASSQVGQGAGELF
TRBV2 | ATLMSTLF
TRBV27 | ASSLRRYNSPLH
TRBV19 | AVGRGSYGYT
TRBV7-2 | ASSLVGRYEQY
TRBV11-3 | ASSLGQSSYNEQF
TRBV10-1 | ASSGRKDSNSPLH
TRBV3-1/TRBV3-2 | ASSLRAETETQY
TRBV6-5 | ASSTSYEQY
TRBV5-1 | ASSLRDSSYEQY